This T cell receptor (beta chain) is drawn from a study of T cells after yellow fever vaccination (dated by TCRdb to the late 2010s). About the study as a whole: The SMART-Seq v4 Ultra Low Input RNA kit was used to prepare libraries from fractions with low cell numbers. Two healthy male donors, one aged 18 to 30 and one aged 30 to 40 years, were included in the cohort. To follow T-cell clones before and after both primary and booster YFV17D yellow fever vaccination, bulk TCR alpha and beta repertoires underwent longitudinal sequencing. Blood samples were taken at several timepoints before and after primary and secondary immunization, and bulk PBMC replicates and cell subsets were isolated.

Points the paper makes about the study in general: Only two donors were included in the study, so the extent to which the findings can be generalized is limited. Because abundant contaminating clonotypes from the bulk population could be contained in FACS-sorted repertoires, computational filtering was required. Compared with the primary T-cell response, the secondary T-cell response was faster but weaker, reaching its peak on day 5 rather than on day 15. After the booster, most clones that had expanded after primary vaccination were detected again (about 97% of CD4 and around 88% of CD8), suggesting broad maintenance of memory. A small fraction of clonotypes appeared in both the CD4 and CD8 compartments, likely as a result of convergent recombination.

Sequencing was carried out with an Illumina NovaSeq 6000. TCR cDNA was synthesized by 5'RACE template switching, through which a universal primer site and unique molecular identifiers were introduced. Priming for cDNA synthesis came from both the TCR alpha and TCR beta constant segments. Library amplification involved two PCR steps, and the second step added sample barcodes and sequencing adapters. Libraries were sequenced on Illumina HiSeq 2500 (2x100 bp) or NovaSeq (2x150 bp). In the original analysis: Reads were demultiplexed and collapsed into UMI consensus sequences with MIGEC, and V(D)J alignment was performed with MiXCR. Vaccine-responding clonotypes were defined with edgeR using replicate PBMC samples, requiring FDR below 0.01 and a log2 fold change above 5 up to day 15. CD4 or CD8 identity was assigned to each bulk clonotype according to whether the clonotype was present at higher abundance in the sequenced CD4 repertoire or the sequenced CD8 repertoire. The public reads were reanalyzed by TCRdb: fastp trimming at Q25, MiXCR alignment, in-frame beta chains only. Each CDR3 protein appears once, grouped with its most common genes and DNA. What appears here as the V and J calls and clone size reflects TCRdb's work, not the paper's. The sample table contains fewer than 500,000 distinct CDR3 sequences; only one count was recorded for around a sixth of them. The ten most abundant clones make up roughly a sixth of the sample.

CDR1 and CDR2 are read off the germline V gene (reference sequence) as DFQATT and SNEGSKA. Reading from cysteine to valine, the CDR3 counts 16 amino acids. The DNA shown is the 48-base CDR3, in frame from base 1. Deletion took 5 bases off V and 2 bases off J, with a span of 22 bases between the germline ends. The sample's treatment or condition label, in plain terms: live attenuated yellow fever vaccine strain. Two biological replicates of bulk PBMCs were collected at each blood-draw timepoint. A standard Ficoll-Paque protocol was used to isolate PBMCs from peripheral blood. TriZol was used to extract RNA from bulk PBMCs, CD4 and CD8 fractions, and dextramer-positive and dextramer-negative fractions. This clonotype was observed a few times. The specificity of this receptor is unknown. No base quality information exists; no much larger clone differs at one position.

Sequences were derived from PBMCs, sampled before the yellow fever booster vaccination. Here the chain combines TRBV20-1 and TRBJ2-7; 7 matching bases give a weak D call of TRBD1. The sequence was collected from a man in his late teens or twenties who received the YFV17D yellow fever vaccine. The DNA sequence reads TGCAGTGCTCCTCCTATCAGGGGGGCGGAACCCTACGAGCAGTACGTC. This translates into CSAPPIRGAEPYEQYV.